A single sample is the source of the 26 T cell receptor beta chains below, sequenced in a study of T cells in Graves' hyperthyroidism and ophthalmopathy (dated 2019 in TCRdb). Libraries came from multiplex PCR. Sequencing used an Illumina HiSeq 2000. The TCR beta CDR3 regions were amplified from RNA transcripts. For the first round of RT-PCR on the TCR CDR3, the HTBI primer set was used together with the Qiagen OneStep RT-PCR kit. The public reads were reprocessed in TCRdb via fastp at Q25 and MiXCR, keeping in-frame beta chains. Every entry covers one CDR3 protein and lists the most common genes and DNA from its rows. This sample comprises under 350,000 distinct CDR3 sequences, 13% of them detected only once. The top ten constitute about 8% of the sample. The sequenced material came from blood. All receptors come from a woman between 25 and 40 years old with Graves' hyperthyroidism that later progressed to Graves' ophthalmopathy.

This clonotype occurred many times. The rearrangement joins TRBV9 to TRBJ1-2; 9 bases agree with TRBD1. This CDR3 contains 15 residues. Germline CDR1 and CDR2: SGDLS and YYNGEE. V lost 3 bases to trimming and J lost 4 bases; unmatched junction nucleotides: 7. The CDR3 coding sequence is TGTGCCAGCAGCGGTAGACAGGGGGTTATCTATGGCTACACCTTC. Its protein product is CASSGRQGVIYGYTF. Looking up the rest from reference TRBV9 and TRBJ1-2 gives the full variable domain: DSGVTQTPKHLITATGQRVTLRCSPRSGDLSVYWYQQSLDQGLQFLIQYYNGEERAKGNILERFSAQQFPDLHSELNLSSLELGDSALYFCASSGRQGVIYGYTFGSGTRLTVV.

This clonotype was recorded a few times. The chain is built from TRBV5-6 and TRBJ2-1; D might be TRBD1 (5 bases). With 0 bases removed from V and 8 bases from J, the gap between germline ends came to 18 bases. Germline V CDR1 and CDR2: SGHDT, YYEEEE. The length of the CDR3 is 16 residues. The DNA for the CDR3 is TGTGCCAGCAGCTTGGGGCAGGGATACTTGATCTATGAGCAGTTCTTC. Amino acid sequence: CASSLGQGYLIYEQFF.

The chain employs TRBV3-1 and TRBJ2-7, with D perhaps assigned TRBD1 or TRBD2 (5 bases each). The CDR3 is 16 residues long. Trimming removed 0 bases at V and 3 bases at J, with 15 bases between. Germline V gene data show CDR1 as LGHDT and CDR2 as YNNKEL (reference sequence). The CDR3 bases are TGTGCCAGCAGCCAAGAGTTTGGAAAGGGGAGCTACGAGCAGTACTTC. This sequence encodes CASSQEFGKGSYEQYF.

This clonotype has a count of ten or more. A junction boundary mismatches the germline segment, possibly from a read error. The rearrangement links TRBV7-7 to TRBJ2-1, with TRBD1 matching 7 bases. Germline CDR1 and CDR2: SSHAT and FNYEAQ (reference sequence). This CDR3 is 15 amino acids long. CDR3 in DNA: TGTGCTAGCAGCCGGGACAGTAGCTCCTACAATGAGCAGTTCTTC. It yields the protein CASSRDSSSYNEQFF. Full variable domain (outside the CDR3, taken from reference TRBV7-7 and TRBJ2-1): GAGVSQSPRYKVTKRGQDVTLRCDPISSHATLYWYQQALGQGPEFLTYFNYEAQPDKSGLPSDRFSAERPEGSISTLTIQRTEQRDSAMYRCASSRDSSSYNEQFFGPGTRLTVL.

This clonotype was observed many times. This rearrangement joins TRBV7-8 to TRBJ2-2; 8 bases match TRBD2. The V gene end was trimmed by 4 bases and the J gene end by 5 bases; junction bases not matched to a gene: 0. Germline V lookup: CDR1 SGHVS, CDR2 FQNEAQ. The CDR3 has 13 residues. DNA of the CDR3: TGTGCCAGCAGCTCTAGCGGGACCGGGGAGCTGTTTTTT. Translation gives CASSSSGTGELFF.

This clonotype was recorded at least ten times. The J gene is TRBJ2-7, the V gene TRBV7-6; D gene unclear. Germline loops: CDR1 SGHVS, CDR2 FNYEAQ. Trimming stripped 1 base from V and 2 bases from J, with 12 bases between. The length of the CDR3 is 15 residues. In nucleotides, the CDR3 is TGTGCCAGCAGCTTAGGAGTTGGGGATACCTACGAGCAGTACTTC. This translates into CASSLGVGDTYEQYF.

The sample holds many counts of this clonotype. The chain carries TRBV7-2 and TRBJ2-5; a possible D gene is TRBD2 (6 bases). The CDR3 covers 15 residues. The germline V gene encodes CDR1 SGHTA and CDR2 FQGNSA. V was shortened by 5 bases and J by 0 bases, with 13 bases between the two germline ends. The CDR3 here is CASSHSGAYQETQYF. The CDR3 DNA follows: TGTGCCAGCAGCCATAGCGGAGCCTACCAAGAGACCCAGTACTTC.

The sample holds many counts of this clonotype. This chain joins TRBV10-3 and TRBJ1-2, with 7 nucleotides matching TRBD1. Germline CDR1 ENHRY, CDR2 SYGVKD. The CDR3 extends over 12 amino acids. The V and J ends lost 10 bases and 6 bases, in that order; junction bases with no gene match: 8. The CDR3, as DNA: TGTGCCACTAAACAGGGGCTGGATGGCTACACCTTC. Translating it yields CATKQGLDGYTF.

This clonotype showed up many times. This chain links TRBV29-1 with TRBJ1-1; D is possibly TRBD1 (5 bases). The CDR3 spans 13 residues. V was clipped by 4 bases and J by 1 base, with 10 bases between them. The germline V gene encodes CDR1 SQVTM and CDR2 ANQGSEA. DNA of the CDR3: TGCAGCGTTGGTGCAGGGAGGAACACTGAAGCTTTCTTT. It codes for CSVGAGRNTEAFF.

This clonotype was observed a few times. The chain carries TRBV6-1 and TRBJ1-2; possibly TRBD1 for D (6 bases). The CDR3 totals 15 residues. The germline V and J ends were trimmed by 5 bases and 8 bases, with 21 bases remaining between them. Looked up from germline, CDR1 is MNHNS and CDR2 is SASEGT. Written as DNA, the CDR3 is TGTGCCAGCAGTCCACGGACAAGGGGGGATCGAGGCTACACCTTC. Its translation is CASSPRTRGDRGYTF.

This clonotype was found many times. The chain combines TRBV28 with TRBJ2-7, with D unresolved. The V gene's germline CDR1 is MDHEN and CDR2 SYDVKM. Trimming stripped 5 bases from V and 4 bases from J, with 6 bases between. The CDR3 spans 11 residues. The CDR3 reads CASSHGYEQYF. CDR3 nucleotides: TGTGCCAGCAGTCACGGGTACGAGCAGTACTTC. The entire variable domain, with the rest obtained from reference TRBV28 and TRBJ2-7, is as follows: DVKVTQSSRYLVKRTGEKVFLECVQDMDHENMFWYRQDPGLGLRLIYFSYDVKMKEKGDIPEGYSVSREKKERFSLILESASTNQTSMYLCASSHGYEQYFGPGTRLTVT.

This clonotype was counted many times. This chain links TRBV9 with TRBJ2-5, with 10 bases fitting TRBD2. This CDR3 has 15 amino acids. V lost 3 bases and J lost 5; bases outside the gene matches: 7. Germline V gives CDR1 SGDLS, CDR2 YYNGEE. The CDR3 sequence is CASSASPLAGETQYF. Here the CDR3 DNA reads TGTGCCAGCAGCGCATCTCCACTAGCGGGGGAGACCCAGTACTTC.

This clonotype has at least ten counts. The chain recombines TRBV28 with TRBJ1-2, with a tentative D call TRBD1 (5 bases). Germline-derived CDR1 and CDR2 are MDHEN and SYDVKM. This CDR3 has 12 residues. Between the trimmed V and J ends, which lost 5 bases and 7 bases, there was a span of 11 bases. CDR3 sequence reads: CASSPGTPGYTF. Here the CDR3 DNA reads TGTGCCAGCAGTCCAGGGACTCCTGGCTACACCTTC.

There are a few counts of this clonotype. V is TRBV19 and J is TRBJ1-1; D gene ambiguous. The length of the CDR3 is 13 residues. The V end lost 1 base, the J end lost 4 bases, and 7 bases lay between the germline ends. CDR1 and CDR2 from the germline V gene are LNHDA and SQIVND (reference sequence). As DNA, the CDR3 is TGTGCCAGTAGTATAGGGTCAGGCACTGAAGCTTTCTTT. It encodes CASSIGSGTEAFF.

This clonotype was seen at least ten times. This chain joins TRBV5-1 and TRBJ2-3; 7 nucleotides line up with TRBD1. This CDR3 has 15 residues. The germline gives CDR1 SGHRS, CDR2 YFSETQ. V lost 4 bases and J lost 4; bases outside the gene matches: 9. The CDR3 bases are TGCGCCAGCAGCCCCCCAGGGGGTAGCGCAGATACGCAGTATTTT. It codes for CASSPPGGSADTQYF.

Many counts were recorded for this clonotype. The rearrangement joins TRBV18 to TRBJ2-7; tentatively, D is TRBD1 (6 bases). Trimming took 5 bases from V and 7 from J, leaving 12 bases between them. This CDR3 region has 12 residues. Germline V gene data show CDR1 as KGHSH and CDR2 as LQKENI. The DNA for the CDR3 is TGTGCCAGCTCAGGGACACCCGGTGAGCAGTACTTC. Translation: CASSGTPGEQYF. The complete variable domain, with remaining parts taken from reference TRBV18 and TRBJ2-7, reads NAGVMQNPRHLVRRRGQEARLRCSPMKGHSHVYWYRQLPEEGLKFMVYLQKENIIDESGMPKERFSAEFPKEGPSILRIQQVVRGDSAAYFCASSGTPGEQYFGPGTRLTVT.

This clonotype appeared a single time. The chain couples TRBV5-8 to TRBJ1-3; D ambiguous. The germline V and J ends were trimmed by 5 bases and 3 bases, with 9 bases remaining between them. This CDR3 comprises 13 residues. Germline assignment: CDR1 SGHTS and CDR2 YDEGEE. The CDR3 spells CASSLIGGNTIYF. DNA of the CDR3: TGTGCCAGCAGTCTTATTGGTGGAAACACCATATATTTT.

The table lists this clonotype with many counts. The rearrangement links TRBV7-9 to TRBJ2-3; no reliable D call. CDR3 length equals 13 residues. Trimming shortened V by 1 base and J by 6 bases, and 8 bases separated the two germline ends. Germline CDR1 SEHNR, CDR2 FQNEAQ (reference sequence). The CDR3 here is CASSLVGIDTQYF. CDR3 nucleotide sequence: TGTGCCAGCAGCTTAGTGGGGATCGATACGCAGTATTTT.

Ten or more counts support this clonotype. V and J are TRBV30 and TRBJ2-7, with D perhaps TRBD2 (6 bases). Germline CDR1 and CDR2: GTSNPN and SVGIG (reference sequence). V lost 4 bases and J lost 6, with 10 bases in between. There are 11 residues in the CDR3. The chain's CDR3 is CAWKEGPEQYF. For the CDR3, the DNA is TGTGCCTGGAAGGAGGGTCCCGAGCAGTACTTC.

There are many counts of this clonotype. The chain combines TRBV11-2 with TRBJ2-7; 8 bases are a match to TRBD2. CDR3 size: 12 residues. Per germline, CDR1 SGHAT and CDR2 FQNNGV. The V gene end was trimmed by 6 bases and the J gene end by 5 bases; junction bases not matched to a gene: 3. CDR3 protein: CASRGLDHEQYF. In DNA form, the CDR3 reads TGTGCCAGCAGGGGACTAGACCACGAGCAGTACTTC.

This clonotype was seen many times. The chain carries TRBV12-3 or TRBV12-4 and TRBJ2-5; 10 positions match TRBD1. The CDR3 extends over 17 amino acids. Unmatched junction bases numbered 8, after V lost 2 bases and J lost 2 bases. The CDR3 here is CASSLKVGDRGQETQYF. The CDR3 nucleotides are TGTGCCAGCAGTTTAAAGGTTGGGGACAGGGGACAAGAGACCCAGTACTTC.

In its sample, this clonotype was seen a few times. One end of the junction does not line up with germline, which may come from a read error. This chain links TRBV7-7 with TRBJ2-3, with 13 bases matching TRBD2. The CDR3 totals 16 residues. Germline V gives CDR1 SSHAT, CDR2 FNYEAQ (reference sequence). CDR3 amino acids: CASSRGLAGSGDTQYF. In DNA form, the CDR3 reads TGTGCTAGCAGCCGGGGACTAGCGGGGTCCGGAGATACGCAGTATTTT.

In its sample, this clonotype was seen a few times. The chain has TRBV10-3 and TRBJ2-3; 8 bases are shared with TRBD1. Trimming took 10 bases from V and 3 from J; bases not matched to a gene: 9. Germline V gene sequence: CDR1 ENHRY, CDR2 SYGVKD. This CDR3 contains 14 residues. The CDR3 spells CATAGQGGTDTQYF. The CDR3 DNA follows: TGTGCCACCGCTGGACAGGGTGGAACAGATACGCAGTATTTT.

The V gene is TRBV4-1, the J gene TRBJ2-1, with TRBD1 identical over 7 bases. CDR1 and CDR2 from the germline V gene are MGHRA and YSYEKL. This CDR3 is 16 amino acids long. The V gene end was trimmed by 3 bases and the J gene end by 9 bases; junction bases not matched to a gene: 14. The CDR3 nucleotides are TGCGCCAGCAGCCATCCGAAGGGGGCCCCCTGGGGTGAGCAGTTCTTC. The encoded protein is CASSHPKGAPWGEQFF.

This clonotype was counted many times. This rearrangement joins TRBV7-2 to TRBJ2-7; 14 bases line up with TRBD2. The germline CDR1 and CDR2 sequences are SGHTA and FQGNSA. This CDR3 spans 16 amino acids. With 4 bases clipped from V and 4 bases from J, the junction kept 6 bases outside the gene matches. The CDR3 protein is CASSSGTSGSRYEQYF. DNA of the CDR3: TGTGCCAGCAGCTCCGGGACTAGCGGGAGCAGATACGAGCAGTACTTC.

Ten or more counts support this clonotype. V is TRBV12-3 or TRBV12-4 and J is TRBJ1-4; 9 bases agree with TRBD1. This CDR3 contains 14 residues. V gave up 6 bases and J gave up 6 bases; unmatched junction bases: 5. CDR3 protein: CASSPTGGYEKLFF. As DNA, the CDR3 is TGTGCCAGCAGCCCGACAGGGGGGTATGAAAAACTGTTTTTT.